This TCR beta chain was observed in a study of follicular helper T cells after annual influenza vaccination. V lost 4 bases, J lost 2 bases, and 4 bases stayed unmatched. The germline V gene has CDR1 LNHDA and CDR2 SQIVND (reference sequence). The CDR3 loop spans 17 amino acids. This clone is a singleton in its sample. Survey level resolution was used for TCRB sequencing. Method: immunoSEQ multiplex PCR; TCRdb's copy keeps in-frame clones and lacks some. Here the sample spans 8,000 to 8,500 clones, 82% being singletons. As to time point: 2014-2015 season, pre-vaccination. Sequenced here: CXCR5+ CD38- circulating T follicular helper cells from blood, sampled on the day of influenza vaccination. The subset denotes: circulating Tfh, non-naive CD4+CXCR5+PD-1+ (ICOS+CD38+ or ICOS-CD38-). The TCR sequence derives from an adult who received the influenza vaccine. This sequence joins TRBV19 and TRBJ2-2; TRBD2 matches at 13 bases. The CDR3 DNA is TGTGCCAGTAGTAAGACTAGCGGGGGGCAAAACACCGGGGAGCTGTTTTTT. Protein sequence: CASSKTSGGQNTGELFF.